Below, 13 T cell receptor beta chains from the same sample are listed, as sequenced in a study of T-cell memory formation after mild COVID-19. Via MiXCR, TCRdb re-called the 5' RACE reads, giving one row per CDR3 protein. The sample contains 270,000 or so distinct CDR3 sequences, 16% of which appear only once. Sequenced: PBMCs or a T cell subset sorted from them (not recorded which). These receptors originate from a man between 18 and 29 years old who had mild COVID-19 (a few samples of this study predate the infection). Cell type and time point are not known.

The chain joins TRBV4-1 to TRBJ2-2, with a weak D call TRBD1 (5 bases). V lost 0 bases to trimming and J lost 9 bases, with 11 bases between them. There are 14 residues in the CDR3. Per germline, CDR1 MGHRA and CDR2 YSYEKL. The CDR3 DNA is TGCGCCAGCAGCCAAGATGGGGCCCACAGGGAGCTGTTTTTT. Translating it yields CASSQDGAHRELFF.

CDR3 protein: CASSVWTRGDTQYF. CDR3 bases: TGTGCCAGCAGCGTATGGACTAGGGGTGATACGCAGTATTTT. The V gene is TRBV7-8, the J gene TRBJ2-3; TRBD2 agrees at 7 bases. Germline trimming cut 5 bases from V and 6 bases from J; bases unmatched to any gene: 8. The CDR3 sequence is 14 residues long. From germline, CDR1 is SGHVS and CDR2 FQNEAQ.

This clonotype has only a few counts. The chain couples TRBV5-8 to TRBJ1-2; D perhaps matches TRBD1 (5 bases). Germline assignment: CDR1 SGHTS and CDR2 YDEGEE. The CDR3 is made up of 13 amino acids. Trimming shortened V by 9 bases and J by 4 bases, and 16 bases separated the two germline ends. This chain's CDR3 is CATFLGGTYGYTF. In DNA, the CDR3 is TGTGCCACCTTTCTCGGGGGAACCTATGGCTACACCTTC.

This chain connects TRBV4-3 to TRBJ2-7; D is undetermined. V shed 4 bases and J shed 6 bases, with 7 bases lying between them. This CDR3 is 11 amino acids long. Germline V gene data show CDR1 as LGHNA and CDR2 as YSLEER. The CDR3 loop reads CASSLFCEQYF. As DNA, the CDR3 is TGCGCCAGCAGCCTGTTCTGCGAGCAGTACTTC.

The V gene is TRBV7-9, the J gene TRBJ2-7; 7 positions match TRBD1. The V and J ends lost 3 bases and 2 bases, in that order; junction bases with no gene match: 4. CDR3 length: 14 amino acids. CDR1 SEHNR and CDR2 FQNEAQ come from the germline V gene (reference sequence). This CDR3 is CASSFGDRPYEQYF. For the CDR3, the DNA is TGTGCCAGCAGCTTTGGGGACAGACCCTACGAGCAGTACTTC. The full variable domain, rest sourced from reference TRBV7-9 and TRBJ2-7, is DTGVSQNPRHKITKRGQNVTFRCDPISEHNRLYWYRQTLGQGPEFLTYFQNEAQLEKSRLLSDRFSAERPKGSFSTLEIQRTEQGDSAMYLCASSFGDRPYEQYFGPGTRLTVT.

This clonotype has ten or more counts. The chain employs TRBV6-2 or TRBV6-3 and TRBJ1-5; D possibly corresponds to TRBD1 (5 bases). The V end lost 5 bases, the J end lost 7 bases, and 12 bases lay between the germline ends. Looked up from germline, CDR1 is MNHEY and CDR2 is SVGEGT. The CDR3 has 13 amino acids. CDR3 bases: TGTGCCAGCAGTCAGTCCAGGGACCAGCCCCAGCATTTT. Its translation: CASSQSRDQPQHF.

The chain recombines TRBV7-9 with TRBJ1-6, with D hard to call. From germline, CDR1 is SEHNR and CDR2 FQNEAQ (reference sequence). V dropped 1 base and J dropped 6 bases, with 10 bases sitting between them. The CDR3 totals 15 residues. The CDR3 spells CASSLGLGVNSPLHF. The DNA for the CDR3 is TGTGCCAGCAGCTTAGGGTTGGGAGTTAATTCACCCCTCCACTTT.

The chain employs TRBV5-1 and TRBJ1-4, with TRBD1 as a possible D gene (5 bases). The CDR3 length is 14 residues. The V end lost 5 bases, the J end lost 2 bases, and 10 bases lay between the germline ends. CDR1 is SGHRS and CDR2 is YFSETQ in the germline V gene. CDR3 sequence (DNA): TGCGCCAGCAGGGGGCCGGGGACTAATGAAAAACTGTTTTTT. This encodes CASRGPGTNEKLFF.

The chain couples TRBV7-2 to TRBJ1-6; no clear D gene. Trimming left V 4 bases short and J 7 bases short, with 8 bases between. CDR1 and CDR2 (germline): SGHTA, FQGNSA. This CDR3 comprises 13 residues. CDR3 loop: CASSSRTNSPLHF. The CDR3, as DNA: TGTGCCAGCAGCTCTAGGACGAATTCACCCCTCCACTTT. The full variable domain, in which reference TRBV7-2 and TRBJ1-6 provide the parts outside the CDR3, is GAGVSQSPSNKVTEKGKDVELRCDPISGHTALYWYRQSLGQGLEFLIYFQGNSAPDKSGLPSDRFSAERTGGSVSTLTIQRTQQEDSAVYLCASSSRTNSPLHFGNGTRLTVT.

This clonotype was seen many times. The gene calls are TRBV7-2 and TRBJ2-7; D tentatively reads TRBD1 or TRBD2 (5 bases each). This CDR3 contains 14 residues. Germline lookup yields CDR1 SGHTA and CDR2 FQGNSA. V was shortened by 2 bases and J by 8 bases, with 16 bases between the two germline ends. The CDR3 spells CASSLTGWGTQQYV. CDR3 in DNA: TGTGCCAGCAGCTTAACAGGTTGGGGGACCCAGCAGTACGTC.

This rearrangement joins TRBV11-3 to TRBJ2-1, with 11 bases lining up with TRBD1. The ends lost 4 bases at V and 9 bases at J; junction bases unmatched: 5. Germline CDR1 is SGHNT and CDR2 is YENEEA. The CDR3 loop spans 14 amino acids. CDR3 nucleotide sequence: TGTGCCAGCAGCTCGGGACAGGGGGTTGGTGAGCAGTTCTTC. This encodes CASSSGQGVGEQFF.

The sample holds many counts of this clonotype. The V and J genes are TRBV6-5 and TRBJ2-5, with D perhaps TRBD2 (6 bases). Germline CDR1 reads MNHEY; CDR2 reads SVGAGI. The CDR3 has 14 residues. V lost 2 bases and J 3 bases, leaving 10 bases between the germline ends. The CDR3 reads CASSYNGGKETQYF. CDR3 DNA: TGTGCCAGCAGTTACAATGGAGGGAAAGAGACCCAGTACTTC.

The sample holds many counts of this clonotype. This chain links TRBV7-8 with TRBJ1-5, with D maybe TRBD1 (6 bases). The CDR3 spans 16 residues. The V end lost 4 bases, the J end lost 0 bases, and 13 bases lay between the germline ends. The germline V gene has CDR1 SGHVS and CDR2 FQNEAQ. CDR3 sequence: CASSSWTENSNQPQHF. CDR3 in DNA: TGTGCCAGCAGCTCATGGACAGAGAATAGCAATCAGCCCCAGCATTTT.